This TCR beta chain was retrieved from a study of human T cells and chemical hapten exposure. Study observations and caveats: There was no change with DPC sensitization in TCRs above 1 in 1000 frequency. The presence of alopecia in the donors means their immune response may differ from healthy people's.

This clonotype has more than one count but fewer than ten. Its antigen is not known. TCRdb reanalysed the RACE reads using MiXCR and keeps one entry per CDR3 protein. The profile shows more than 150,000 distinct CDR3 sequences, about 14% of them singletons. Time point here: patch test 1, 2 weeks after DPC sensitization. The treatment denotes: therapeutic diphenylcyclopropenone sensitization with weekly scalp DPC. This specimen was whole blood, taken in connection with sensitization to the hapten diphenylcyclopropenone (DPC). This TCR derives from a woman between 25 and 40 years old with alopecia areata. Some clones in this sample may be carry-over from other donors' samples.

CDR3 coding DNA: TGTGCCAGCAGTTTATGGGGACAGGGGGAGGAAAAACTGTTTTTT. It translates to CASSLWGQGEEKLFF. The genes are TRBV27 and TRBJ1-4, with 11 bases matching TRBD1. V lost 1 base and J lost 8; bases outside the gene matches: 3. The germline gives CDR1 MNHEY, CDR2 SMNVEV (reference sequence). The CDR3 is made up of 15 amino acids. Full variable domain (rest looked up from reference TRBV27 and TRBJ1-4): EAQVTQNPRYLITVTGKKLTVTCSQNMNHEYMSWYRQDPGLGLRQIYYSMNVEVTDKGDVPEGYKVSRKEKRNFPLILESPSPNQTSLYFCASSLWGQGEEKLFFGSGTQLSVL.